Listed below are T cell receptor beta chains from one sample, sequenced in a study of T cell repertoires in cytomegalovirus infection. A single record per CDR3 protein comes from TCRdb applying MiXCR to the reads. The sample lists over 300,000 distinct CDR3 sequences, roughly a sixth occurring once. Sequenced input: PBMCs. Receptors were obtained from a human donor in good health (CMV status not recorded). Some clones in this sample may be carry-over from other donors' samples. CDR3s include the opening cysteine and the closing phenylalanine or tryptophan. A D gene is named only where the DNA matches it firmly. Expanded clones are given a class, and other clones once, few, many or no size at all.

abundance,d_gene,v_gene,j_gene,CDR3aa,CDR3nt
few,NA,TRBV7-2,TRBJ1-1,CASSLGVRANTEAFF,TGTGCCAGCAGCTTAGGCGTCAGGGCGAACACTGAAGCTTTCTTT
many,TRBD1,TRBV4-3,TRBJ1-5,CASSQGTGTGARQPQHF,TGCGCCAGCAGCCAGGGAACCGGGACAGGGGCGCGTCAGCCCCAGCATTTT
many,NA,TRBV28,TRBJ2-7,CATRKGWQVVYEQYF,TGTGCCACCCGGAAGGGATGGCAGGTTGTGTACGAGCAGTACTTC
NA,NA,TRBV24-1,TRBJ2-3,CATSDRDTDTQYF,TGTGCCACCAGTGATCGTGATACAGATACGCAGTATTTT
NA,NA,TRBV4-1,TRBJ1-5,CASSQGGFGNQPQHF,TGCGCCAGCAGCCAAGGGGGATTCGGCAATCAGCCCCAGCATTTT
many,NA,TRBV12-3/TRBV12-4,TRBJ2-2,CASQKGVQSGELFF,TGTGCCAGCCAAAAGGGGGTTCAATCCGGGGAGCTGTTTTTT
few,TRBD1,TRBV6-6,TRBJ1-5,CASSFLQGAVNQPQHF,TGTGCCAGCAGTTTCCTACAGGGGGCTGTCAATCAGCCCCAGCATTTT
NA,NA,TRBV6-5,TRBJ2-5,CASSYSMGETLYF,TGTGCCAGCAGTTACTCGATGGGAGAGACCCTGTACTTC
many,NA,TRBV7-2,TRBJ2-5,CASSLAGGEVKTQYF,TGTGCCAGCAGCTTAGCGGGGGGAGAGGTGAAGACCCAGTACTTC
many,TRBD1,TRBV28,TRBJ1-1,CASGLTGPTEAFF,TGTGCCAGCGGATTGACAGGGCCCACTGAAGCTTTCTTT
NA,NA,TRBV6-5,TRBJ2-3,CASSYSTGTDTQYF,TGTGCCAGCAGTTACTCGACCGGGACCGATACGCAGTATTTT
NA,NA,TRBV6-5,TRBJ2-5,CASSYGPTFKETQYF,TGTGCCAGCAGTTACGGACCCACTTTTAAAGAGACCCAGTACTTC
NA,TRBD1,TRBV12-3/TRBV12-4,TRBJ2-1,CASSWTGANEQFF,TGTGCCAGCAGTTGGACAGGGGCCAATGAGCAGTTCTTC
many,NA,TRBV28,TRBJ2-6,CASRKSGANVLTF,TGTGCCAGCAGGAAGTCTGGGGCCAACGTCCTGACTTTC
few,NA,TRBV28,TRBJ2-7,CASSSPGRNYEQYF,TGTGCCAGCAGTTCTCCCGGACGGAACTACGAGCAGTACTTC
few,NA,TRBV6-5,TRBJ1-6,CASSYSGRVNSPLHF,TGTGCCAGCAGTTACTCTGGTAGAGTCAATTCACCCCTCCACTTT
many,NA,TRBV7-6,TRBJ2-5,CASSSPSSAETQYF,TGTGCCAGCAGCTCCCCTTCTTCGGCCGAGACCCAGTACTTC
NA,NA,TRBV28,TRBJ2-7,CASSLPINEQYF,TGTGCCAGCAGTTTACCCATCAACGAGCAGTACTTC
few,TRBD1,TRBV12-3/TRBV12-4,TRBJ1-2,CASSPTGGPNGYTF,TGTGCCAGCAGTCCAACAGGGGGCCCCAATGGCTACACCTTC
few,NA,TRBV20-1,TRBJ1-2,CSARDQRGDYGYTF,TGCAGTGCTAGAGATCAAAGGGGAGACTATGGCTACACCTTC
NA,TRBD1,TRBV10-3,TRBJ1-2,CAISEGQGAGSYTF,TGTGCCATCAGTGAGGGACAGGGGGCCGGTAGCTACACCTTC
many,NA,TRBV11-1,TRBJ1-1,CASSLRPRNTEAFF,TGTGCCAGCAGCTTACGGCCGAGGAACACTGAAGCTTTCTTT
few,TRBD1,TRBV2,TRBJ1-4,CASRADRERIEKLFF,TGTGCCAGCAGAGCTGACAGGGAACGGATCGAAAAACTGTTTTTT
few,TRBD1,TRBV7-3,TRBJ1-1,CASSSGQGGAPGEAFF,TGTGCCAGCAGCTCGGGACAGGGTGGGGCCCCGGGTGAAGCTTTCTTT